The rows below give T cell receptor beta chains drawn from one sample of a study of blood T cell repertoires in COVID-19. The assay was immunoSEQ multiplex PCR, and TCRdb's table has in-frame clones only and misses some. The table includes tens of thousands of clones, roughly 91% detected once. The sample consisted of peripheral blood. The receptor source for this set is a man aged 60-69 years with acute or convalescent COVID-19. CDR3s include the opening cysteine and the closing phenylalanine or tryptophan. A D gene is named only where the DNA matches it firmly.

v_call,d_call,j_call,cdr3_aa
TRBV7-3,NA,TRBJ2-1,CASSLTTAGAALGEQFF
TRBV6-5,NA,TRBJ1-1,CASRPALTRTEAFF
TRBV7-3,TRBD2,TRBJ2-2,CASSLGLLAGRTGELFF
TRBV10-1,TRBD1,TRBJ2-3,CARGMEQGKGPTDTQYF
TRBV3-1/TRBV3-2,NA,TRBJ1-1,CASSQRQANTEAFF
TRBV5-1,TRBD1,TRBJ1-2,CASSAWTGEGGYTF
TRBV15,NA,TRBJ2-4,CATSRTTTGLAKNIQYF
TRBV10-3,NA,TRBJ2-5,CAIRVGQNFQETQYF
TRBV5-1,NA,TRBJ2-4,CASSPRGIEGNIQYF
TRBV9,NA,TRBJ2-7,CASSHYNLGGAYEQYF
TRBV6-5,TRBD1,TRBJ1-1,CASRGTGPNTEAFF
TRBV5-1,NA,TRBJ1-6,CASSLGDKPRGSPLHF
TRBV6-5,NA,TRBJ1-1,CASSSRVEEAFF